Given below is one TCR beta chain in context. Other DNA sequences in the same sample also yield this CDR3. The data stem from a study of blood T cell repertoires in COVID-19. About the research overall: There were acute and convalescent COVID-19 samples, and they came from the United States, Italy and Spain. Sample material is recorded as cDNA or gDNA derived from T cells, B-cell-depleted T cells, or PBMCs.

Authors' data handling: The authors estimated nucleated cell counts from reference gene primer amplification. Using immunoSEQ multiplex PCR, the repertoire was profiled, and TCRdb retains in-frame clones only, with some absent. D and trimming come from the DNA, and the V and J calls and clone size come from that table. This table holds tens of thousands of clones, roughly 86% found once. V was pared by 3 bases and J by 3 bases, with 6 bases between. The CDR3 runs 12 residues. The germline V gene has CDR1 KGHSH and CDR2 LQKENI. Sequencing was performed on peripheral blood. The clonotype comes from a woman in her forties or fifties with active or convalescent COVID-19. The chain combines TRBV18 with TRBJ2-7; D perhaps matches TRBD2 (6 bases). The CDR3, as DNA: TGTGCCAGCTCACCGGGGGGCTACGAGCAGTACTTC. Its translation: CASSPGGYEQYF.